What follows are 32 T cell receptor beta chains derived from one specimen sequenced in a study of T cells in Graves' hyperthyroidism and ophthalmopathy (dated by TCRdb to between 2018 and 2020). To prepare the library, multiplex PCR was applied. The data were produced on an Illumina HiSeq 2000. TCR beta CDR3 regions were amplified from RNA transcripts. The first round of RT-PCR for the TCR CDR3 was performed with the HTBI primer set and the Qiagen OneStep RT-PCR kit. Using fastp trimming at Q25 and MiXCR clonotype assembly, TCRdb reanalyzed the public sequencing data and kept in-frame beta chains. Every distinct CDR3 protein forms one entry, paired with its most common genes and DNA. The sample records over 450,000 distinct CDR3 sequences, roughly a sixth of which are singletons. The top ten clonotypes cover roughly a sixth of the sample. The sample consisted of blood. The source is a woman aged 18-29 years with Graves' ophthalmopathy.

The rearrangement joins TRBV4-3 to TRBJ2-7, with 7 positions matching TRBD1. CDR1 is LGHNA and CDR2 is YSLEER in the germline V gene. The junction had 8 bases not matched to a gene; V was cut back by 6 bases and J by 3 bases. The CDR3 totals 14 residues. Here the CDR3 DNA reads TGCGCCAGCAGTCCCGGGACAGCATTCTACGAGCAGTACTTC. Protein sequence: CASSPGTAFYEQYF.

This clonotype came up many times. The chain carries TRBV11-2 and TRBJ2-7, with D possibly called TRBD1 or TRBD2 (5 bases each). The germline V gene encodes CDR1 SGHAT and CDR2 FQNNGV. The CDR3 consists of 15 residues. V was shortened by 3 bases and J by 7 bases, with 19 bases between the two germline ends. The DNA for the CDR3 is TGTGCCAGCAGCTTCGCCGGGACCGCCCCGGGGGAGCAGTACTTC. Translated, it gives CASSFAGTAPGEQYF.

This clonotype was seen a handful of times. Being one base from a much bigger clone, this may be a read error. The chain has TRBV11-2 and TRBJ1-5; tentative D call: TRBD1 (5 bases). The CDR3 consists of 15 residues. Germline values: CDR1 SGHAT, CDR2 FQNNGV. This chain's CDR3 is CASSLDLWGNQLQHF. The CDR3 DNA is TGTGCCAGCAGCTTAGATCTATGGGGCAATCAGCTCCAGCATTTT.

This clonotype was recorded a few times. V is TRBV7-8 and J is TRBJ2-7; TRBD1 matches 9 bases. The CDR3 covers 16 residues. The germline CDR1 and CDR2 sequences are SGHVS and FQNEAQ. V lost 4 bases to trimming and J lost 4 bases; unmatched junction nucleotides: 11. The CDR3 bases are TGTGCCAGCAGCTCTAGCCACAGGGGGCTCGGGTACGAGCAGTACTTC. Its translation: CASSSSHRGLGYEQYF.

This chain's CDR3 is CASSQVLGTSGRRGWTGELFF. The CDR3 coding sequence is TGTGCCAGCAGCCAAGTTTTAGGGACTAGCGGGAGAAGAGGGTGGACCGGGGAGCTGTTTTTT. This rearrangement joins TRBV3-1 to TRBJ2-2, with 14 bases fitting TRBD2. Per germline, CDR1 LGHDT and CDR2 YNNKEL (reference sequence). The CDR3 length is 21 residues. The V segment lost 1 base and the J segment 5 bases; nucleotides outside the gene matches: 15. Together with reference TRBV3-1 and TRBJ2-2, the CDR3 gives the full variable domain: DTAVSQTPKYLVTQMGNDKSIKCEQNLGHDTMYWYKQDSKKFLKIMFSYNNKELIINETVPNRFSPKSPDKAHLNLHINSLELGDSAVYFCASSQVLGTSGRRGWTGELFFGEGSRLTVL.

This clonotype was recorded a few times. This sequence joins TRBV6-1 and TRBJ2-7; 9 bases fit TRBD1. J gave up 2 bases and V 6 bases, and 5 bases lay outside the gene matches. Germline CDR1 MNHNS, CDR2 SASEGT. The CDR3 is 14 residues long. CDR3 residues: CASRPGQGTYEQYF. CDR3 nucleotide sequence: TGTGCCAGCAGACCAGGACAGGGGACCTACGAGCAGTACTTC.

This clonotype was picked up many times. The chain joins TRBV20-1 to TRBJ2-1; the D is unclear. V gave up 3 bases and J gave up 7 bases, with 19 bases separating them. There are 15 residues in the CDR3. From germline, CDR1 is DFQATT and CDR2 SNEGSKA (reference sequence). The CDR3 DNA is TGCAGTGCTAGCCCGACCGCGGTGGTGGGGAATGAGCAGTTCTTC. Translating gives CSASPTAVVGNEQFF.

This clonotype has a count of ten or more. The V gene is TRBV18, the J gene TRBJ2-4, with D unclear. The V and J ends lost 3 bases and 5 bases respectively, with 8 bases between them. The germline V gene has CDR1 KGHSH and CDR2 LQKENI. This CDR3 contains 13 residues. CDR3 sequence (DNA): TGTGCCAGCTCACCCGGCCAGCAAAACATTCAGTACTTC. Protein product: CASSPGQQNIQYF. The complete variable domain, with remaining parts taken from reference TRBV18 and TRBJ2-4, reads NAGVMQNPRHLVRRRGQEARLRCSPMKGHSHVYWYRQLPEEGLKFMVYLQKENIIDESGMPKERFSAEFPKEGPSILRIQQVVRGDSAAYFCASSPGQQNIQYFGAGTRLSVL.

This clonotype has just a few counts. V usage is TRBV11-3 and J usage is TRBJ1-2; 10 positions agree with TRBD1. CDR1 is SGHNT, CDR2 YENEEA, per germline. The CDR3 is 15 residues long. The V segment lost 6 bases and the J segment 4 bases; nucleotides outside the gene matches: 8. Here the CDR3 reads CASRTGTGALYGYTF. CDR3 coding DNA: TGTGCCAGCAGAACCGGGACAGGGGCACTCTATGGCTACACCTTC.

As for this clonotype: This may come from a read error, since a much larger clone is one base off. The V and J genes are TRBV28 and TRBJ2-3, with D maybe TRBD2 (5 bases). Trimming stripped 5 bases from V and 0 bases from J, with 15 bases between. The CDR3 loop spans 16 amino acids. Germline V gene lookup returns CDR1 MDHEN and CDR2 SYDVKM. The CDR3 nucleotides read TGTGCCAGCAGTCGAGATGAGGGTCCTAGCACAGATACGCAGTATTTT. Translated, it gives CASSRDEGPSTDTQYF.

The chain has TRBV10-3 and TRBJ2-7; D might be TRBD1 (7 bases). The CDR3 is 14 amino acids. Looked up from germline, CDR1 is ENHRY and CDR2 is SYGVKD. Between the trimmed V and J ends, which lost 0 bases and 3 bases, there was a span of 9 bases. CDR3 nucleotide sequence: TGTGCCATCAGTGAGTCGCGGGACAGCTACGAGCAGTACTTC. Protein sequence: CAISESRDSYEQYF.

Notes on this clonotype: A junction boundary mismatches the germline segment, possibly from a read error. V usage is TRBV7-9 and J usage is TRBJ1-2; no reliable D call. In germline, CDR1 is SEHNR, CDR2 FQNEAQ (reference sequence). CDR3 length: 15 amino acids. Written as DNA, the CDR3 is TGTGGCAGCAGCCTAGGGCCAAGGCCAAACTATGGCTACACCTTC. It codes for CGSSLGPRPNYGYTF.

Ten or more counts support this clonotype. The V gene is TRBV27, the J gene TRBJ2-7; D is possibly TRBD2 (5 bases). Between the trimmed V and J ends, which lost 6 bases and 2 bases, there was a span of 11 bases. CDR3 length equals 13 residues. Germline V gene sequence: CDR1 MNHEY, CDR2 SMNVEV (reference sequence). The CDR3 loop reads CASRTHGAYEQYF. CDR3 DNA sequence: TGTGCCAGCAGAACCCACGGGGCCTACGAGCAGTACTTC.

This clonotype was detected ten times or more. The chain is built from TRBV30 and TRBJ1-5; TRBD1 matches at 9 bases. Trimming removed 2 bases from V and 6 bases from J; junction bases left unmatched: 5. The germline V gene has CDR1 GTSNPN and CDR2 SVGIG (reference sequence). The CDR3 contains 14 residues. The CDR3 DNA follows: TGTGCCTGGAGTAAAACAGGGGGCTTTCAGCCCCAGCATTTT. Translation: CAWSKTGGFQPQHF.

This clonotype was recorded many times. The CDR3 reads CASSPPRDREIDYEQYF. CDR3 coding DNA: TGTGCCAGCTCACCACCGCGGGACAGGGAAATAGACTACGAGCAGTACTTC. The chain has TRBV18 and TRBJ2-7; 9 nucleotides line up with TRBD1. CDR1 is KGHSH, CDR2 LQKENI, per germline. V trimming: 0 bases; J trimming: 3 bases; junction bases outside the gene matches: 9. The CDR3 runs to 17 residues.

This clonotype has ten or more counts. V usage is TRBV4-1 and J usage is TRBJ1-1; the D is unclear. Trimming left V 0 bases short and J 1 base short, with 12 bases between. CDR1 MGHRA and CDR2 YSYEKL come from the germline V gene. This CDR3 has 16 residues. For the CDR3, the DNA is TGCGCCAGCAGCCAAGATTGGGCGACGGGGAACACTGAAGCTTTCTTT. This codes for CASSQDWATGNTEAFF.

The rearrangement links TRBV5-1 to TRBJ2-5; TRBD2 agrees at 8 bases. With V trimmed by 4 bases and J by 3 bases, 5 bases remained unmatched. CDR3 length equals 14 residues. Germline V lookup: CDR1 SGHRS, CDR2 YFSETQ. CDR3 sequence reads: CASSISGAKETQYF. The CDR3 coding sequence is TGCGCCAGCAGCATTAGCGGGGCTAAAGAGACCCAGTACTTC.

This clonotype was detected a few times. A clone one base away is much larger, so this may be a read error. The rearrangement links TRBV7-9 to TRBJ1-1, with unresolved D. Germline V CDR1 and CDR2: SEHNR, FQNEAQ (reference sequence). The CDR3 loop spans 11 amino acids. Trimming left V 7 bases short and J 1 base short, with 4 bases between. CDR3 in DNA: TGTGCCAGCAACCAGAACACTGAAGCTTTCTTT. This codes for CASNQNTEAFF.

In this sample, this clonotype turned up many times. The J gene is TRBJ2-7, the V gene TRBV27; 12 nucleotides match TRBD2. V dropped 4 bases and J dropped 4; count of bases not matched to a gene: 5. The CDR3 is made up of 15 amino acids. Germline V lookup: CDR1 MNHEY, CDR2 SMNVEV (reference sequence). DNA of the CDR3: TGTGCCAGCAGTTGGACTAGCGGGATTGGTTACGAGCAGTACTTC. It translates to CASSWTSGIGYEQYF.

There are many counts of this clonotype. The V and J genes are TRBV7-2 and TRBJ2-3; 12 bases match TRBD2. The length of the CDR3 is 17 residues. The germline CDR1 and CDR2 sequences are SGHTA and FQGNSA. The ends lost 5 bases at V and 4 bases at J; junction bases unmatched: 10. The CDR3 region has the DNA TGTGCCAGCAGCCCAAGACTAGCGGGAGAGGGAGCAGATACGCAGTATTTT. This sequence encodes CASSPRLAGEGADTQYF.

The chain is built from TRBV28 and TRBJ2-1; a possible D gene is TRBD1 (6 bases). The CDR3 totals 14 residues. Trimming pared 5 bases from V and 9 bases from J, leaving 17 bases between. Germline assignment: CDR1 MDHEN and CDR2 SYDVKM. CDR3 sequence reads: CASSQDLGAGEQFF. The DNA of the CDR3 is TGTGCCAGCAGTCAGGATCTGGGGGCCGGTGAGCAGTTCTTC.

This clonotype was recorded many times. This rearrangement joins TRBV28 to TRBJ1-1; a weak D match, TRBD1 (5 bases). Trimming took off 2 bases at V and 6 bases at J, with 10 bases between the two ends. CDR3 length: 13 residues. Germline V gene data show CDR1 as MDHEN and CDR2 as SYDVKM. This chain's CDR3 is CASSLGTKAEAFF. The CDR3, as DNA: TGTGCCAGCAGTTTAGGGACTAAGGCTGAAGCTTTCTTT.

On this clonotype itself: This sequence may be a read error, since a much larger clone differs from it by one base. The genes are TRBV28 and TRBJ2-5, with a possible D match to TRBD2 (6 bases). From germline, CDR1 is MDHEN and CDR2 SYDVKM. V dropped 5 bases and J dropped 7 bases, with 17 bases sitting between them. The CDR3 contains 14 residues. In DNA form, the CDR3 reads TGTGCCAGCAGTACTTGGATAGGGCGGGGGACCCAGTACTTC. Translated, it gives CASSTWIGRGTQYF.

This clonotype was found a few times. This chain uses TRBV3-1 with TRBJ2-7, with D tentatively TRBD1 or TRBD2 (5 bases each). Trimming removed 1 base at V and 4 bases at J, with 14 bases between. Germline V gives CDR1 LGHDT, CDR2 YNNKEL (reference sequence). The CDR3 spans 15 residues. The CDR3 nucleotides read TGTGCCAGCAGCCAAGTGGGGGACCCCCTATACGAGCAGTACTTC. It is translated as CASSQVGDPLYEQYF.

This clonotype was detected many times. This rearrangement joins TRBV18 to TRBJ1-1, with unresolved D. CDR1 is KGHSH and CDR2 is LQKENI in the germline V gene. The CDR3 runs to 15 residues. V was cut by 4 bases and J by 4 bases, with 16 bases left in between. The CDR3 region is CASSQMDRGATEAFF. As DNA, the CDR3 is TGTGCCAGCTCACAAATGGACCGCGGTGCCACTGAAGCTTTCTTT. Full variable domain (remainder filled in from reference TRBV18 and TRBJ1-1): NAGVMQNPRHLVRRRGQEARLRCSPMKGHSHVYWYRQLPEEGLKFMVYLQKENIIDESGMPKERFSAEFPKEGPSILRIQQVVRGDSAAYFCASSQMDRGATEAFFGQGTRLTVV.

The chain uses TRBV20-1 and TRBJ1-1; 8 bases fit TRBD1. There are 13 residues in the CDR3. The V and J ends lost 6 bases and 5 bases, in that order; junction bases with no gene match: 8. Germline CDR1 reads DFQATT; CDR2 reads SNEGSKA (reference sequence). The CDR3 nucleotides read TGCAGTGCCCCGGACAGGGTTCGTACTGAAGCTTTCTTT. As protein: CSAPDRVRTEAFF.

J is TRBJ2-7 and V is TRBV3-1, with TRBD2 matching over 9 bases. Germline V CDR1 and CDR2: LGHDT, YNNKEL (reference sequence). This CDR3 is 14 amino acids long. The V segment lost 0 bases and the J segment 7 bases; nucleotides outside the gene matches: 4. The DNA for the CDR3 is TGTGCCAGCAGCCAAGAGGCGGGGGGGCTTGAGCAGTACTTC. Protein product: CASSQEAGGLEQYF.

The chain couples TRBV4-1 to TRBJ2-1; TRBD2 might be the D (6 bases). The CDR3 loop spans 15 amino acids. From germline, CDR1 is MGHRA and CDR2 YSYEKL. V was clipped by 3 bases and J by 0 bases, with 9 bases between them. CDR3 nucleotide sequence: TGCGCCAGCAGCCATGCGGGGAGCTCCTACAATGAGCAGTTCTTC. Translation gives CASSHAGSSYNEQFF.

This clonotype has ten or more counts. The chain employs TRBV6-1 and TRBJ2-7, with 9 bases fitting TRBD1. Germline V CDR1 and CDR2: MNHNS, SASEGT. The CDR3 contains 14 residues. Trimming cost V 5 bases and J 6 bases; bases outside gene matches: 8. Written as DNA, the CDR3 is TGTGCCAGCAGTCCCTCCGGGACAGGGCCCGAGCAGTACTTC. It is translated as CASSPSGTGPEQYF.

This clonotype was counted a few times. The chain is built from TRBV6-2 or TRBV6-3 and TRBJ2-7, with 7 positions matching TRBD1. The germline V gene encodes CDR1 MNHEY and CDR2 SVGEGT. The CDR3 sequence is 14 residues long. The ends lost 7 bases at V and 1 base at J; junction bases unmatched: 7. The CDR3 DNA follows: TGTGCCAGCACCAAAGGGGGCCTTTCCTACGAGCAGTACTTC. Translating gives CASTKGGLSYEQYF.

This chain links TRBV6-5 with TRBJ1-5, with no clear D. In germline, CDR1 is MNHEY, CDR2 SVGAGI. The CDR3 covers 15 residues. V was shortened by 0 bases and J by 0 bases, with 6 bases between the two germline ends. The CDR3 loop is CASSYSSYSNQPQHF. The CDR3 region has the DNA TGTGCCAGCAGTTACTCCAGTTATAGCAATCAGCCCCAGCATTTT.

This sequence joins TRBV20-1 and TRBJ1-1, with D unresolved. Trimming pared 0 bases from V and 2 bases from J, leaving 10 bases between. The CDR3 has 14 residues. CDR1 is DFQATT and CDR2 is SNEGSKA in the germline V gene (reference sequence). The chain's CDR3 is CSAREDEGNTEAFF. DNA of the CDR3: TGCAGTGCTAGAGAAGACGAGGGTAACACTGAAGCTTTCTTT.